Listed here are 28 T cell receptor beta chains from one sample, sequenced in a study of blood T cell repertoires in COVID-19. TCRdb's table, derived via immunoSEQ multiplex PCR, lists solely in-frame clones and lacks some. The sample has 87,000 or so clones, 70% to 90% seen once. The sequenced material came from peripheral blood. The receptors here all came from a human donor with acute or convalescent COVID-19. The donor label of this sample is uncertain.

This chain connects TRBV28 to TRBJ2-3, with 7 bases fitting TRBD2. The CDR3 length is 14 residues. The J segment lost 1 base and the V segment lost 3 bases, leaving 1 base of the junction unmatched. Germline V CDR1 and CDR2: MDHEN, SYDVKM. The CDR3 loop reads CASSFRGGTDTQYF. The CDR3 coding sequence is TGTGCCAGCAGTTTCCGGGGGGGCACAGATACGCAGTATTTT.

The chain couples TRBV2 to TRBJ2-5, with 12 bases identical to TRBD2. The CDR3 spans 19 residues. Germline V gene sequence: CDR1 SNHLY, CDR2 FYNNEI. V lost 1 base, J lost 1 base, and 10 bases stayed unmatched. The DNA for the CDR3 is TGTGCCAGCAGTGAAGGGCCACTAGCGGGGGGACTACTCCAAGAGACCCAGTACTTC. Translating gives CASSEGPLAGGLLQETQYF.

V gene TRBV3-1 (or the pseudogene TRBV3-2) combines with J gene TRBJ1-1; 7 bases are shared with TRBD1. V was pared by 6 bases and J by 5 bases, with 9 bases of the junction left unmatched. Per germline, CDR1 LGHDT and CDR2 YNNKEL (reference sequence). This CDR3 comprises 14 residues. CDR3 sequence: CASSQYRGITEAFF. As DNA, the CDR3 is TGTGCCAGCAGTCAATACAGGGGAATTACTGAAGCTTTCTTT.

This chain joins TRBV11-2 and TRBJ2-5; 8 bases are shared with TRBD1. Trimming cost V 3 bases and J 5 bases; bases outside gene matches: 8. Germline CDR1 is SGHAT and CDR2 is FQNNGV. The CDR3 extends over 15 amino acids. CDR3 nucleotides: TGTGCCAGCAGCTTGGGACAGGACCAGGGGGAGACCCAGTACTTC. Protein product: CASSLGQDQGETQYF.

In DNA form, the CDR3 reads TGTGCCAGCAGCCAAGGCAGCCAGGGAGGCTACACCTTC. Its translation is CASSQGSQGGYTF. The rearrangement links TRBV14 to TRBJ1-2, with TRBD1 as a possible D gene (5 bases). The V and J ends lost 1 base and 8 bases respectively, with 11 bases between them. CDR1 and CDR2 (germline): SGHDN, FVKESK. This CDR3 is built from 13 residues.

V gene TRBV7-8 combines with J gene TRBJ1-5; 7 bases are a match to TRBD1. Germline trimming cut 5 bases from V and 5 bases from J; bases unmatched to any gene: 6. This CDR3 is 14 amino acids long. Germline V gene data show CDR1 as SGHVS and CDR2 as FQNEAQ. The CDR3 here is CASSRGGRDQPQHF. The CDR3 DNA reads TGTGCCAGCAGCCGAGGGGGCAGAGATCAGCCCCAGCATTTT.

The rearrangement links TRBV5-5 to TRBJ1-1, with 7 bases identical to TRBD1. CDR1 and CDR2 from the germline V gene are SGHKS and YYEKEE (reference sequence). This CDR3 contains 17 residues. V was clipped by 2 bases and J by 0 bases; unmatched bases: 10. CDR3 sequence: CASSLLVWTGLNTEAFF. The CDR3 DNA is TGTGCCAGCAGCTTACTCGTCTGGACAGGATTGAACACTGAAGCTTTCTTT.

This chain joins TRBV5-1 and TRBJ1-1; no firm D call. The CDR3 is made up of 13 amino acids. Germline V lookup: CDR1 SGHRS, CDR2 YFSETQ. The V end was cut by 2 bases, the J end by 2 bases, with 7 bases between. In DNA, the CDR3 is TGCGCCAGCAGCTTAATGGGCAACACTGAAGCTTTCTTT. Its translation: CASSLMGNTEAFF.

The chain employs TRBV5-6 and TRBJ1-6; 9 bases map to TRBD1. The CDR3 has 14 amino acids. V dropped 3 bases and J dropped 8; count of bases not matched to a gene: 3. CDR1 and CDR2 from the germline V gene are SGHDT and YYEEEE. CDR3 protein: CASSSGQGHSPLHF. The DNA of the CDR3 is TGTGCCAGCAGCTCAGGACAGGGGCATTCACCCCTCCACTTT.

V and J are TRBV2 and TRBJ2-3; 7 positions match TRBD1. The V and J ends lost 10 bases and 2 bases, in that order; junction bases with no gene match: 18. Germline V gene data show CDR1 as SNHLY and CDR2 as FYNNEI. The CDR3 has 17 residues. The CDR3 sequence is CATRSAPQTGATDTQYF. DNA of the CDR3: TGTGCCACCAGGTCCGCCCCCCAAACAGGGGCCACAGATACGCAGTATTTT.

The CDR3 DNA reads TGTGCCACTACCGCCTGGGGGGGCAAGAGTGAGTATGGCTACACCTTC. It codes for CATTAWGGKSEYGYTF. The rearrangement joins TRBV19 to TRBJ1-2, with D possibly being TRBD1 (6 bases). V was clipped by 10 bases and J by 5 bases, with 26 bases between them. The CDR3 totals 16 residues. CDR1 is LNHDA, CDR2 SQIVND, per germline (reference sequence).

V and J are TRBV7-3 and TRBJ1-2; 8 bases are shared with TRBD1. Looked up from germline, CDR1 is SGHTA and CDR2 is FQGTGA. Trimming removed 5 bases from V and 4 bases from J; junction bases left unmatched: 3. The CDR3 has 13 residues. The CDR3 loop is CASSDDRGYGYTF. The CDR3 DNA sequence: TGTGCCAGCAGCGACGACAGGGGCTATGGCTACACCTTC.

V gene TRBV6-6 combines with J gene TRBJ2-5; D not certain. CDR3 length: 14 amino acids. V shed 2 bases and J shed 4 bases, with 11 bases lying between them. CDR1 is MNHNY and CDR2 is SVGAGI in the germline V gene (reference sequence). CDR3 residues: CASSYGGLPETQYF. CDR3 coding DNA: TGTGCCAGCAGTTACGGCGGCCTCCCAGAGACCCAGTACTTC.

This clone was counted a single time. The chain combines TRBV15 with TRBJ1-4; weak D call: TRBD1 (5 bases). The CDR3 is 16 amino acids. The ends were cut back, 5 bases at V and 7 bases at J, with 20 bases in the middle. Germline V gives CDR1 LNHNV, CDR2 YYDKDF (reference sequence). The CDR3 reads CATSPRWGDGLEKLFF. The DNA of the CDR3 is TGTGCCACCAGCCCCCGATGGGGGGATGGGCTTGAAAAACTGTTTTTT.

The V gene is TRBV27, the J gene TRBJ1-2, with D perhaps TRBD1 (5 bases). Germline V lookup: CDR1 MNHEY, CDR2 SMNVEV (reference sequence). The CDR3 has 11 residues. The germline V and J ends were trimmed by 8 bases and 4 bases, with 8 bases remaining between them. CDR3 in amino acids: CASGGGYGYTF. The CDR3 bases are TGTGCCAGCGGGGGAGGCTATGGCTACACCTTC.

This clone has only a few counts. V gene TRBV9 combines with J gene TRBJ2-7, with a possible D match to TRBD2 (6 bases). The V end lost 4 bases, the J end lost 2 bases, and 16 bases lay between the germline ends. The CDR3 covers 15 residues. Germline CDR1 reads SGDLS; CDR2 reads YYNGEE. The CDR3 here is CASSPGGPGAYEQYF. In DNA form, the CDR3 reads TGTGCCAGCAGCCCCGGAGGGCCAGGTGCCTACGAGCAGTACTTC.

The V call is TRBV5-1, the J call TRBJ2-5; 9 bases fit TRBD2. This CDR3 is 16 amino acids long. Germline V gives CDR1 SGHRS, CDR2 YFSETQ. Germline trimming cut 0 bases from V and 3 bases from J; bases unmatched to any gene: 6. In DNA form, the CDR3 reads TGCGCCAGCAGCTTGGCCCCCATAGCGGGGGAAGAGACCCAGTACTTC. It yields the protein CASSLAPIAGEETQYF.

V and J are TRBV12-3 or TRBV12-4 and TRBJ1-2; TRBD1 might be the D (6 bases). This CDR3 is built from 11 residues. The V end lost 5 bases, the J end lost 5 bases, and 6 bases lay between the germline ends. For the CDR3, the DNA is TGTGCCAGCAGTCAGGGGTATGGCTACACCTTC. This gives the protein CASSQGYGYTF.

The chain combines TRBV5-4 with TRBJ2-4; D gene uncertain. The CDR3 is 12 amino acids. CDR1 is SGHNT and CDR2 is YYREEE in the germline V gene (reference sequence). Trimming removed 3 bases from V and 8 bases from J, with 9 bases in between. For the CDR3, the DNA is TGTGCCAGCAGCTCCGGGTACGACATTCAGTACTTC. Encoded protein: CASSSGYDIQYF. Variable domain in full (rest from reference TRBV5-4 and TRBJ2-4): ETGVTQSPTHLIKTRGQQVTLRCSSQSGHNTVSWYQQALGQGPQFIFQYYREEENGRGNFPPRFSGLQFPNYSSELNVNALELDDSALYLCASSSGYDIQYFGAGTRLSVL.

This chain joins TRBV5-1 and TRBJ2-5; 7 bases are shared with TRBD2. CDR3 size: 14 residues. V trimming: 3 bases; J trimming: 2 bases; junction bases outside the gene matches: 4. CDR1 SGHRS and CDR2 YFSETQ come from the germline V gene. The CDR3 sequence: CASSWGGSQETQYF. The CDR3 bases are TGCGCCAGCAGCTGGGGAGGGTCACAAGAGACCCAGTACTTC.

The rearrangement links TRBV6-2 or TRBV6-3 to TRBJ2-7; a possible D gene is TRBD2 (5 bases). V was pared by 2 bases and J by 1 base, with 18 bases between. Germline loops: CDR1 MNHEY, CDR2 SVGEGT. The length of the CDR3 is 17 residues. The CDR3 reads CASSYGGAGKGSYEQYF. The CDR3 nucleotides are TGTGCCAGCAGTTACGGTGGCGCCGGGAAAGGGTCCTACGAGCAGTACTTC.

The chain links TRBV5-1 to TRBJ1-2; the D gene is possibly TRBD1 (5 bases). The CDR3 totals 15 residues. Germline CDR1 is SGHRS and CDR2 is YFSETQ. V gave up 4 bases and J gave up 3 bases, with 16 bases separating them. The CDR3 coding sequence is TGCGCCAGCAGCCCGGTCATGGAGGGGTACTATGGCTACACCTTC. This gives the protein CASSPVMEGYYGYTF.

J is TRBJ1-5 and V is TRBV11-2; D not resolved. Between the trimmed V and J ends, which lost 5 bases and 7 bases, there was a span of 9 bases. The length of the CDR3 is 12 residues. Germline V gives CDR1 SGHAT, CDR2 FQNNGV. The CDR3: CASSQEGQPQHF. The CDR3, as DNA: TGTGCCAGCAGCCAAGAGGGACAGCCCCAGCATTTT.

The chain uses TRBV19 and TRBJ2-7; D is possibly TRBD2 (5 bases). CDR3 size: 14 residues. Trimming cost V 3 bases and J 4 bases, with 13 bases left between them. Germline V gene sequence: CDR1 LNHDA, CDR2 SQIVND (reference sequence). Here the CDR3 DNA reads TGTGCCAGTAGTATCCGGGGTGAAGGTTACGAGCAGTACTTC. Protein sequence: CASSIRGEGYEQYF.

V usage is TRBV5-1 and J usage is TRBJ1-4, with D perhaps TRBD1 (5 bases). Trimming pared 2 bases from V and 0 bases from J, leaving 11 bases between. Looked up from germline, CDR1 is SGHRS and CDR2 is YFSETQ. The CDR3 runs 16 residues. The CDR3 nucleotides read TGCGCCAGCAGCTTACACCCAGGGACAACTAATGAAAAACTGTTTTTT. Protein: CASSLHPGTTNEKLFF.

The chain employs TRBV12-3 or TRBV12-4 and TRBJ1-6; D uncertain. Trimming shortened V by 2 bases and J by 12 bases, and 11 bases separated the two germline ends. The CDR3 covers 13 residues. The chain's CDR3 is CASSLIEGGPLHF. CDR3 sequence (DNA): TGTGCCAGCAGTTTAATTGAGGGTGGACCCCTCCACTTT.

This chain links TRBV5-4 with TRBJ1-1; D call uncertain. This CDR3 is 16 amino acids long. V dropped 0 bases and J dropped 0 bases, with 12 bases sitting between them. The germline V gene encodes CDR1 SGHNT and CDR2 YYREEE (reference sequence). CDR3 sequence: CASSLAAGVMNTEAFF. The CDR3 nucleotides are TGTGCCAGCAGCTTGGCTGCGGGCGTCATGAACACTGAAGCTTTCTTT.

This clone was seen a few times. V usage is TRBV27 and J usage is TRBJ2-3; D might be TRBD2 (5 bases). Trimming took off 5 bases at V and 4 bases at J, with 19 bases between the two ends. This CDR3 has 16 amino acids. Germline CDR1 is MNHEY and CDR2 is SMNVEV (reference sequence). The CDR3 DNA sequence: TGTGCCAGCAGTCCCACAACACTAGTGCGGGCAGATACGCAGTATTTT. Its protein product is CASSPTTLVRADTQYF.